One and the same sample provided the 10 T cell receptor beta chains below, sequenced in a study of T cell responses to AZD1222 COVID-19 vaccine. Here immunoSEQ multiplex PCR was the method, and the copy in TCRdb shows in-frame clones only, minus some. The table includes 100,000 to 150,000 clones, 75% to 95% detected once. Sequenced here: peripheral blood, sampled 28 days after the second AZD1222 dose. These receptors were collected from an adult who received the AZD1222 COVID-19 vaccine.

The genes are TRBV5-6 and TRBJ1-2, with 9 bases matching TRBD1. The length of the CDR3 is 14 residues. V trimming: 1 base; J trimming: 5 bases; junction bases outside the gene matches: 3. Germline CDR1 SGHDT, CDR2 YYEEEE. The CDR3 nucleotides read TGTGCCAGCAGCTTGACACAGGGGGCGTATGGCTACACCTTC. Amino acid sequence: CASSLTQGAYGYTF.

CDR3 sequence reads: CASSFGAGTHSTDTQYF. Written as DNA, the CDR3 is TGTGCCAGCAGCTTCGGGGCCGGGACCCACAGCACAGATACGCAGTATTTT. The chain links TRBV5-5 to TRBJ2-3; TRBD1 or TRBD2 may be the D gene (5 bases each). Germline V CDR1 and CDR2: SGHKS, YYEKEE (reference sequence). Trimming left V 2 bases short and J 0 bases short, with 16 bases between. This CDR3 is built from 17 residues.

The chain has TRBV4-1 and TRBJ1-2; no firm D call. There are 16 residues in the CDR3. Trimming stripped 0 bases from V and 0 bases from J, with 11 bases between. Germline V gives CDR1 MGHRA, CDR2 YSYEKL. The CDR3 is CASSQDGEGSNYGYTF. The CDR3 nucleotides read TGCGCCAGCAGCCAAGATGGGGAGGGATCTAACTATGGCTACACCTTC.

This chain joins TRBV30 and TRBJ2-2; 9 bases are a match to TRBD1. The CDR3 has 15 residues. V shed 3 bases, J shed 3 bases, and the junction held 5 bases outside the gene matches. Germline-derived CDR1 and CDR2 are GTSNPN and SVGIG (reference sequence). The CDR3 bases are TGTGCCTGGAGCGTAGGGACAGGGCACACCGGGGAGCTGTTTTTT. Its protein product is CAWSVGTGHTGELFF.

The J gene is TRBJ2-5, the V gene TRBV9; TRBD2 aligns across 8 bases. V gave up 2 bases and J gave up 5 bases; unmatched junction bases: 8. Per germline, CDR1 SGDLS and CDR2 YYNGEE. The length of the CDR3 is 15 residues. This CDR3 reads CASSVGTSELETQYF. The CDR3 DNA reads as TGTGCCAGCAGCGTCGGGACTAGTGAGCTGGAGACCCAGTACTTC.

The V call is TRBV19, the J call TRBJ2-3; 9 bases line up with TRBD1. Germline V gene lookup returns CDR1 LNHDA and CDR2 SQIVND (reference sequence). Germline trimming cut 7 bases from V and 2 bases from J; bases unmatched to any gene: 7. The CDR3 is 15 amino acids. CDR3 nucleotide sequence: TGTGCCAGTAACCCCGGGACAGGGAACACAGATACGCAGTATTTT. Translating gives CASNPGTGNTDTQYF.

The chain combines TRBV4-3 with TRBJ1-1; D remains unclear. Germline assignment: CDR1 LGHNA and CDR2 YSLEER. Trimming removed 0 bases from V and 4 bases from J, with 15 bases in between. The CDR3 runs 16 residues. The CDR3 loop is CASSQESVGLGTEAFF. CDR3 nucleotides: TGCGCCAGCAGCCAAGAGTCAGTGGGATTGGGCACTGAAGCTTTCTTT.

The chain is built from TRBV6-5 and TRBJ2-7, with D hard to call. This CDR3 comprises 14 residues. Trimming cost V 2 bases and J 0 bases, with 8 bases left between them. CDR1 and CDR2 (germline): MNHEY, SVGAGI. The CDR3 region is CASSYRPSSYEQYF. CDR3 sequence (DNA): TGTGCCAGCAGTTACCGTCCGAGCTCCTACGAGCAGTACTTC.

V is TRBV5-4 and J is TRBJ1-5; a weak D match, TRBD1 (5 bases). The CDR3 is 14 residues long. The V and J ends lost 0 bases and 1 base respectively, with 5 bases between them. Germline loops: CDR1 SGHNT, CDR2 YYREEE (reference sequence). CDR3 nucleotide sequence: TGTGCCAGCAGCTTGGGGGGGAGCAATCAGCCCCAGCATTTT. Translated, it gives CASSLGGSNQPQHF.

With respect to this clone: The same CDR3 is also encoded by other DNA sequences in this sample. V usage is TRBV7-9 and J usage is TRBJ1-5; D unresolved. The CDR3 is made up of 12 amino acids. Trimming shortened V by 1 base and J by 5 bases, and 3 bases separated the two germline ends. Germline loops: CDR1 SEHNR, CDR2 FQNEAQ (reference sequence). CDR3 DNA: TGTGCCAGCAGCTTAGGGGATCAGCCCCAGCATTTT. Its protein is CASSLGDQPQHF.